The 23 T cell receptor beta chains below come from one sample, sequenced in a study of cytomegalovirus exposure and HLA in healthy donors. Researchers ran the PCR with 60 Vbeta and 13 Jbeta primers. Measured with immunoSEQ multiplex PCR; TCRdb has only the in-frame clones, and not every one. The data hold around 130,000 clones, with around 81% observed a single time. Specimen: PBMCs. All receptors derive from a middle-aged woman in good health and CMV-seronegative.

V usage is TRBV11-1 and J usage is TRBJ2-7; the match to TRBD1 covers 8 bases. The V gene's germline CDR1 is SGHAT and CDR2 FQDESV (reference sequence). V gave up 5 bases and J gave up 6 bases; unmatched junction bases: 12. The CDR3 length is 15 residues. CDR3 bases: TGTGCCAGCAGCCCCGGGACAGGCCACCTTAGCGAGCAGTACTTC. It is translated as CASSPGTGHLSEQYF.

V usage is TRBV29-1 and J usage is TRBJ2-1; 7 nucleotides match TRBD2. The V and J ends lost 3 bases and 0 bases, in that order; junction bases with no gene match: 8. Germline CDR1 is SQVTM and CDR2 is ANQGSEA. CDR3 length: 16 amino acids. In DNA form, the CDR3 reads TGCAGCGTTGATGGGAGGGGTACAACCTCCTACAATGAGCAGTTCTTC. Translated: CSVDGRGTTSYNEQFF.

This rearrangement joins TRBV19 to TRBJ2-1, with D perhaps matching TRBD1 (5 bases). Trimming cost V 4 bases and J 0 bases, with 10 bases left between them. This CDR3 contains 15 residues. Germline V gene sequence: CDR1 LNHDA, CDR2 SQIVND (reference sequence). The CDR3 region is CASSTDSSSYNEQFF. The CDR3 coding sequence is TGTGCCAGTAGTACCGACAGTAGCTCCTACAATGAGCAGTTCTTC.

This chain uses TRBV6-1 with TRBJ1-6, with 8 bases identical to TRBD1. The V gene's germline CDR1 is MNHNS and CDR2 SASEGT. The CDR3 contains 15 residues. Germline trimming cut 6 bases from V and 10 bases from J; bases unmatched to any gene: 11. CDR3 amino acids: CASRTGGEEGSPLHF. The CDR3 coding sequence is TGTGCCAGCAGAACAGGGGGAGAGGAGGGATCACCCCTCCACTTT.

This chain links TRBV19 with TRBJ2-2; TRBD2 matches at 15 bases. The germline V gene encodes CDR1 LNHDA and CDR2 SQIVND (reference sequence). The CDR3 is 17 amino acids. Trimming took 6 bases from V and 5 from J; bases not matched to a gene: 7. The CDR3 region is CASRRTSGGARTGELFF. The CDR3 DNA is TGTGCCAGTAGGAGGACTAGCGGGGGGGCGCGAACCGGGGAGCTGTTTTTT.

V is TRBV5-1 and J is TRBJ1-5; D remains unclear. Germline V CDR1 and CDR2: SGHRS, YFSETQ. The CDR3 totals 14 residues. V was cut by 1 base and J by 5 bases, with 10 bases left in between. This chain's CDR3 is CASSLTAGDQPQHF. Here the CDR3 DNA reads TGCGCCAGCAGCTTGACTGCCGGGGATCAGCCCCAGCATTTT.

This clone has only one observation. The rearrangement uses TRBV6-5 and TRBJ2-3; TRBD2 agrees at 10 bases. Trimming removed 6 bases from V and 2 bases from J; junction bases left unmatched: 5. This CDR3 has 15 residues. In germline, CDR1 is MNHEY, CDR2 SVGAGI. CDR3 amino acids: CASRPAGGNTDTQYF. As DNA, the CDR3 is TGTGCCAGCAGACCAGCGGGGGGGAACACAGATACGCAGTATTTT.

V usage is TRBV28 and J usage is TRBJ1-5, with 7 bases fitting TRBD1. CDR1 is MDHEN and CDR2 is SYDVKM in the germline V gene. The length of the CDR3 is 14 residues. With V trimmed by 5 bases and J by 2 bases, 3 bases remained unmatched. CDR3 nucleotides: TGTGCCAGCAGTGCCGGGACAGGCAATCAGCCCCAGCATTTT. Residues: CASSAGTGNQPQHF.

The chain links TRBV10-3 to TRBJ2-7, with D tentatively TRBD2 (5 bases). CDR1 is ENHRY and CDR2 is SYGVKD in the germline V gene. Trimming pared 3 bases from V and 0 bases from J, leaving 15 bases between. This CDR3 region has 16 residues. The CDR3 DNA is TGTGCCATCAGTGATATATCGAGCGGATCCTCCTACGAGCAGTACTTC. Translating gives CAISDISSGSSYEQYF.

The chain has TRBV30 and TRBJ1-4, with 7 bases aligning to TRBD1. Germline V lookup: CDR1 GTSNPN, CDR2 SVGIG (reference sequence). This CDR3 contains 14 residues. With 3 bases clipped from V and 7 bases from J, the junction kept 8 bases outside the gene matches. The CDR3 loop reads CAWSRDRVSEKLFF. CDR3 nucleotide sequence: TGTGCCTGGAGCAGAGACAGGGTTTCTGAAAAACTGTTTTTT.

CDR3 amino acids: CASSETTGYYGYTF. Written as DNA, the CDR3 is TGTGCCAGCAGCGAAACGACAGGGTACTATGGCTACACCTTC. The rearrangement uses TRBV5-4 and TRBJ1-2, with TRBD1 matching 7 bases. Germline assignment: CDR1 SGHNT and CDR2 YYREEE (reference sequence). Trimming at V came to 4 bases and at J to 3 bases, leaving 6 bases not matched to a gene. The CDR3 contains 14 residues.

The chain combines TRBV11-2 with TRBJ2-2; TRBD1 agrees at 12 bases. Looked up from germline, CDR1 is SGHAT and CDR2 is FQNNGV. The CDR3 extends over 18 amino acids. V was pared by 0 bases and J by 5 bases, with 7 bases of the junction left unmatched. The CDR3 loop reads CASSLEGQGAWRTGELFF. The CDR3 DNA follows: TGTGCCAGCAGCTTAGAGGGACAGGGGGCCTGGAGGACCGGGGAGCTGTTTTTT. The variable domain in full, with the rest retrieved from reference TRBV11-2 and TRBJ2-2, is EAGVAQSPRYKIIEKRQSVAFWCNPISGHATLYWYQQILGQGPKLLIQFQNNGVVDDSQLPKDRFSAERLKGVDSTLKIQPAKLEDSAVYLCASSLEGQGAWRTGELFFGEGSRLTVL.

The chain uses TRBV4-2 and TRBJ1-2, with D possibly matching TRBD1 (6 bases). Trimming took 0 bases from V and 8 from J, leaving 13 bases between them. The germline V gene encodes CDR1 LGHNA and CDR2 YNFKEQ. This CDR3 is 14 amino acids long. The CDR3 here is CASSQDQGLRGYTF. The CDR3 bases are TGTGCCAGCAGCCAAGACCAGGGGCTGCGGGGCTACACCTTC.

The V and J genes are TRBV11-2 and TRBJ1-1; TRBD1 matches 9 bases. The germline V gene encodes CDR1 SGHAT and CDR2 FQNNGV. The CDR3 has 16 residues. V lost 5 bases to trimming and J lost 4 bases; unmatched junction nucleotides: 11. The CDR3, as DNA: TGTGCCAGCAGCGCTCGACCGGGACAGGGATCCACTGAAGCTTTCTTT. It encodes CASSARPGQGSTEAFF.

This clone was observed once. The chain is built from TRBV7-2 and TRBJ2-5, with 8 bases fitting TRBD2. The end of the DNA is better explained by TRBJ2-7, so the J call may be wrong. The CDR3 is 16 amino acids. The germline V gene has CDR1 SGHTA and CDR2 FQGNSA. In DNA, the CDR3 is TGTGCCAGCAGCTCCCAGGGGATAGCGGGGACCTACGAGCAGTACTTC. It yields the protein CASSSQGIAGTYEQYF.

The chain carries TRBV11-2 and TRBJ2-7; TRBD1 aligns across 7 bases. The length of the CDR3 is 13 residues. The germline gives CDR1 SGHAT, CDR2 FQNNGV. J lost 4 bases, V lost 5 bases, and 5 bases had no gene match. For the CDR3, the DNA is TGTGCCAGCAGCGACGACAGGGTGTACGAGCAGTACTTC. Translating it yields CASSDDRVYEQYF.

The chain recombines TRBV7-6 with TRBJ2-3; the D gene is possibly TRBD2 (7 bases). The CDR3 runs 18 residues. Germline CDR1 reads SGHVS; CDR2 reads FNYEAQ. The V and J ends lost 4 bases and 2 bases respectively, with 22 bases between them. The CDR3, as DNA: TGTGCCAGCAGCTCGAGGGGGAGGGACACGACCGACACAGATACGCAGTATTTT. Translated: CASSSRGRDTTDTDTQYF.

The chain has TRBV28 and TRBJ1-2, with a weak D call TRBD1 (5 bases). CDR1 is MDHEN, CDR2 SYDVKM, per germline. The CDR3 is 15 amino acids. V lost 4 bases to trimming and J lost 0 bases, with 12 bases between them. CDR3 loop: CASSWGDPANYGYTF. The CDR3 DNA is TGTGCCAGCAGTTGGGGGGACCCAGCTAACTATGGCTACACCTTC.

The J gene is TRBJ1-1, the V gene TRBV6-1; D possibly corresponds to TRBD1 (6 bases). V was cut by 5 bases and J by 3 bases, with 10 bases left in between. This CDR3 comprises 13 residues. Germline-derived CDR1 and CDR2 are MNHNS and SASEGT. CDR3 DNA sequence: TGTGCCAGCAGTCCCCGGACAGACACTGAAGCTTTCTTT. Its translation: CASSPRTDTEAFF.

V is TRBV7-2 and J is TRBJ2-5, with TRBD2 matching over 11 bases. Gene TRBJ2-7 matches the end of the DNA better, so the J call may be wrong. Per the germline V gene, CDR1 is SGHTA and CDR2 is FQGNSA. The CDR3 has 16 residues. The DNA for the CDR3 is TGTGCCAGCAGCGCGCACACTAGCGGGAGCGGGTACGAGCAGTACTTC. Amino acid sequence: CASSAHTSGSGYEQYF.

This clone was seen once. This sequence joins TRBV5-1 and TRBJ2-3; TRBD1 agrees at 8 bases. The J segment lost 0 bases and the V segment lost 3 bases, leaving 15 bases of the junction unmatched. This CDR3 comprises 19 residues. CDR1 is SGHRS and CDR2 is YFSETQ in the germline V gene. CDR3 DNA: TGCGCCAGCAGCTCCTACCGGGACAGGATGATCTCTAGCACAGATACGCAGTATTTT. The encoded protein is CASSSYRDRMISSTDTQYF.

The CDR3 protein is CASSYLRTRSYEQYF. CDR3 DNA sequence: TGTGCCAGCAGTTACCTACGGACACGATCCTACGAGCAGTACTTC. The V gene is TRBV6-5, the J gene TRBJ2-7; tentative D call: TRBD1 (5 bases). CDR3 length: 15 residues. Trimming pared 2 bases from V and 1 base from J, leaving 12 bases between. Per the germline V gene, CDR1 is MNHEY and CDR2 is SVGAGI.

Points on this clone: A junction end diverges from the germline sequence, so it may reflect a read error. The V and J genes are TRBV7-9 and TRBJ2-1, with TRBD2 identical over 14 bases. The CDR3 is 16 amino acids. Germline V CDR1 and CDR2: SEHNR, FQNEAQ (reference sequence). This chain's CDR3 is CSSSVEGGLAGVEQFF. DNA of the CDR3: TGTTCCAGCAGCGTAGAGGGGGGACTAGCGGGAGTGGAGCAGTTCTTC.